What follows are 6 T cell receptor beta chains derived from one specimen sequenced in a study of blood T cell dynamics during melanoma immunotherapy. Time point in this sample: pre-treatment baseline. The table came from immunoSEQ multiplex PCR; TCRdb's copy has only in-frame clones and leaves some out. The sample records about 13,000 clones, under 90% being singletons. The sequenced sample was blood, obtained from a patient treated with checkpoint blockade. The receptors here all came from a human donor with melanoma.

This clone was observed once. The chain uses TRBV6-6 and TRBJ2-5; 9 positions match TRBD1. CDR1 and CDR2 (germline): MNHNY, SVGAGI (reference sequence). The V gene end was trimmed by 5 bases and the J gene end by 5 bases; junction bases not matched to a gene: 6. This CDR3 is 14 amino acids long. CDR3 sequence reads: CASSPGTGRETQYF. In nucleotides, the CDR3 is TGTGCCAGCAGTCCCGGGACAGGGAGGGAGACCCAGTACTTC.

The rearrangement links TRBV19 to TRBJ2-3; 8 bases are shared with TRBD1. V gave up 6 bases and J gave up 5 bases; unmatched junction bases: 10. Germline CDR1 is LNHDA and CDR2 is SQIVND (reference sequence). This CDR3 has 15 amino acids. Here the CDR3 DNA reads TGTGCCAGTAGCACGACCAGGGGGCCGGGAGATACGCAGTATTTT. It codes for CASSTTRGPGDTQYF.

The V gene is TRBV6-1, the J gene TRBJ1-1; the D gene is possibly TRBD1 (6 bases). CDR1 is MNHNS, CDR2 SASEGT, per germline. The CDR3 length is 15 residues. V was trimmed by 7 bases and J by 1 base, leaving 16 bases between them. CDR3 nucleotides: TGTGCCAGCATTTCCCAGTCAGGGGCGAACACTGAAGCTTTCTTT. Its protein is CASISQSGANTEAFF.

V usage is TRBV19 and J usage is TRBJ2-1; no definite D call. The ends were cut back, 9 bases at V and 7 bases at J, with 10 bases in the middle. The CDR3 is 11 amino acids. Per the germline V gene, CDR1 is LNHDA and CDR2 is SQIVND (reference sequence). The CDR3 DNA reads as TGTGCCAGCGCTGATGTGAATGAGCAGTTCTTC. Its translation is CASADVNEQFF.

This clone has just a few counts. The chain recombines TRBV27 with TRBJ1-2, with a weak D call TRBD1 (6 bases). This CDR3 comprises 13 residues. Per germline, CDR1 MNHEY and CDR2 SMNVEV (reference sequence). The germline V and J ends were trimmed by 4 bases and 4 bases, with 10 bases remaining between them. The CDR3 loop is CASSSRGSYGYTF. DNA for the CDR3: TGTGCCAGCAGTTCCAGGGGAAGCTATGGCTACACCTTC.

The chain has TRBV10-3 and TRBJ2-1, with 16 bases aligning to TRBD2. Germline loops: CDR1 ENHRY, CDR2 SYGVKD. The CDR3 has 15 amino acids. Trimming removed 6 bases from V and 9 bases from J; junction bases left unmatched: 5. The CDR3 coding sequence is TGTGCCATCAGGGGGACTAGCGGGAGGGCCGGTGAGCAGTTCTTC. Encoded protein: CAIRGTSGRAGEQFF.